This T cell receptor (beta chain) comes out of a study of cytomegalovirus exposure and HLA in healthy donors. Study conclusions and caveats: The authors enumerated 150 to 200 TCR beta chains as linked to cytomegalovirus. It was likely that a cluster of highly shared sequence variants was a sequencing artifact. Per a later analysis, 18,000 or so TCR beta sequences showed association with HLA alleles at 0.05 false discovery rate.

The PCR was carried out with 60 Vbeta primers and 13 Jbeta primers. Sequencing was performed with immunoSEQ multiplex PCR; in TCRdb, only in-frame clones are kept and a portion is missing. The profile covers approximately 160,000 clones, with 65% to 85% appearing a single time and roughly 4.7% taken by the ten largest. As concerns this clone: Its antigen is unknown.

Trimming pared 4 bases from V and 4 bases from J, leaving 21 bases between. Germline assignment: CDR1 SGHRS and CDR2 YFSETQ. There are 17 residues in the CDR3. The material sequenced was PBMCs. The V call is TRBV5-1, the J call TRBJ2-1; weak D call: TRBD2 (6 bases). This TCR was sampled from a woman aged 45 to 65 in good health and CMV-seropositive. Written as DNA, the CDR3 is TGCGCCAGCAGCCTACGTACAGCGGAGGGCTTTTACAATGAGCAGTTCTTC. Translated: CASSLRTAEGFYNEQFF.